This T cell receptor (beta chain) was observed in a study of blood T cell repertoires in COVID-19. The length of the CDR3 is 14 residues. Germline CDR1 and CDR2: MDHEN and SYDVKM. V was cut by 3 bases and J by 0 bases, with 8 bases left in between. TCRdb's copy holds only in-frame clones and misses some; the assay was immunoSEQ multiplex PCR. This table holds around 300,000 clones, 90% found once. This clone was observed once. The V gene is TRBV28, the J gene TRBJ1-2, with D possibly being TRBD1 (5 bases). The source is a woman aged 40 to 50 with acute or convalescent COVID-19. The sample taken for sequencing was peripheral blood. CDR3 coding DNA: TGTGCCAGCAGTTTGGCAGGGCCTAACTATGGCTACACCTTC. Its translation: CASSLAGPNYGYTF.